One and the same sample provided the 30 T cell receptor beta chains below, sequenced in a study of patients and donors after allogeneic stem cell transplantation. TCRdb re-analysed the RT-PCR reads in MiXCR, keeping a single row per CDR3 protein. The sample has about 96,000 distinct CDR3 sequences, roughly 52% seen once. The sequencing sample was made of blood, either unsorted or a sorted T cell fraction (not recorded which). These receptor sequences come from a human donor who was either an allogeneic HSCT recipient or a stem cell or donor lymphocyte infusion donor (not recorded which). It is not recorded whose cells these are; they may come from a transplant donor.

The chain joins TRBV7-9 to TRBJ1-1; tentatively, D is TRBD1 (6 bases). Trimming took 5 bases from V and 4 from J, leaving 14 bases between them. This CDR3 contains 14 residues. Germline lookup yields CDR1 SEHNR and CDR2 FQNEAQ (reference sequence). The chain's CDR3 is CASSVGGGGTEAFF. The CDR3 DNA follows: TGTGCCAGCAGCGTGGGCGGGGGCGGCACTGAAGCTTTCTTT.

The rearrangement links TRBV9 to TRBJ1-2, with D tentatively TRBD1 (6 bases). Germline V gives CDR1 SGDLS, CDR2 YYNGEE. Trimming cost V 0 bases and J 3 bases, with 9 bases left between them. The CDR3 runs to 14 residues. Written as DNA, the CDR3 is TGTGCCAGCAGCGTAGCCGGGGGGCACTATGGCTACACCTTC. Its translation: CASSVAGGHYGYTF.

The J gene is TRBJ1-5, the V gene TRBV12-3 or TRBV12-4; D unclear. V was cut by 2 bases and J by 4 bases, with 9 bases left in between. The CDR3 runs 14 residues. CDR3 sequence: CASSLMPANQPQHF. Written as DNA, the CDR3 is TGTGCCAGCAGTTTAATGCCAGCTAATCAGCCCCAGCATTTT.

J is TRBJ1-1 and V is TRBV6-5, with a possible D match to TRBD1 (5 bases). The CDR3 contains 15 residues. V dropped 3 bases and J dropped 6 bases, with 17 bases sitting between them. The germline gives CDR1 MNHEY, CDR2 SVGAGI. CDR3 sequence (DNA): TGTGCCAGCAGTTATCTGGGGCGCGGTTTATCTGAAGCTTTCTTT. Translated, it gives CASSYLGRGLSEAFF.

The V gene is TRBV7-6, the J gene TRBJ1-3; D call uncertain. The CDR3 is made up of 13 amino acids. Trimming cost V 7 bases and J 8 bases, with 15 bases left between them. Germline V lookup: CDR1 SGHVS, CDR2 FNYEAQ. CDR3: CASNMSPTDTIYF. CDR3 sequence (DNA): TGTGCCAGCAACATGAGCCCGACGGACACCATATATTTT.

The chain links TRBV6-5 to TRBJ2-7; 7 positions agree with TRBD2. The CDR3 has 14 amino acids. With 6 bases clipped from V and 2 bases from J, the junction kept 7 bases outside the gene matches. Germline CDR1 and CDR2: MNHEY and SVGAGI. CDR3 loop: CASSPTSAAYEQYF. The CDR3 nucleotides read TGTGCCAGCAGCCCCACTAGCGCGGCCTACGAGCAGTACTTC.

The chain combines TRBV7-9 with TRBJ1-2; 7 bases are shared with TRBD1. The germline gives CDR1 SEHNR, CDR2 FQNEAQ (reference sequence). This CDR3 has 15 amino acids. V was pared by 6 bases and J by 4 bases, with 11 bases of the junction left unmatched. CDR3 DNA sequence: TGTGCCAGCAGACTCACAGGGGAAGGGGGCTATGGCTACACCTTC. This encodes CASRLTGEGGYGYTF.

For the CDR3, the DNA is TGTGCCACCAGCCGGGAATGGAGCAATCAGCCCCAGCATTTT. It translates to CATSREWSNQPQHF. This sequence joins TRBV10-3 and TRBJ1-5; D not resolved. Germline-derived CDR1 and CDR2 are ENHRY and SYGVKD. This CDR3 contains 14 residues. The V gene lost 10 bases and the J gene lost 1 base, with 14 bases spanning the gap.

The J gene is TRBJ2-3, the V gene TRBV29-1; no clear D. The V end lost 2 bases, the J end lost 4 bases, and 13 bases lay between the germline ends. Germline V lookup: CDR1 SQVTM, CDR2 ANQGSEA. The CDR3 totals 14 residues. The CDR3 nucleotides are TGCAGCGTTGAACTCCGGGCCTACCCAGATACGCAGTATTTT. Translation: CSVELRAYPDTQYF.

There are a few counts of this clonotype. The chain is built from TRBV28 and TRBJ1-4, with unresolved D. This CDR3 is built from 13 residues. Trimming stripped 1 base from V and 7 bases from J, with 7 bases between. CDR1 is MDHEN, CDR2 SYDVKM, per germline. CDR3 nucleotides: TGTGCCAGCAGTTTATTTTCGGTTGAAAAACTGTTTTTT. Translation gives CASSLFSVEKLFF.

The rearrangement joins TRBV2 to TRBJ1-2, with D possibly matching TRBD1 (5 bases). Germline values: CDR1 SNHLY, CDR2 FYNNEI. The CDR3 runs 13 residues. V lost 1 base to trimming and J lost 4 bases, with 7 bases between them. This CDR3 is CASSEDRPYGYTF. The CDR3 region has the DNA TGTGCCAGCAGTGAAGACAGGCCCTATGGCTACACCTTC. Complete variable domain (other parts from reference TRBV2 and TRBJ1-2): EPEVTQTPSHQVTQMGQEVILRCVPISNHLYFYWYRQILGQKVEFLVSFYNNEISEKSEIFDDQFSVERPDGSNFTLKIRSTKLEDSAMYFCASSEDRPYGYTFGSGTRLTVV.

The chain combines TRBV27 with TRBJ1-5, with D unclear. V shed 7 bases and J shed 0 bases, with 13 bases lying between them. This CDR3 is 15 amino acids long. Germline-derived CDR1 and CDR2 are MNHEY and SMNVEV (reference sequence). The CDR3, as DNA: TGTGCCAGCAAGGGTCGGGTTGATAGCAATCAGCCCCAGCATTTT. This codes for CASKGRVDSNQPQHF.

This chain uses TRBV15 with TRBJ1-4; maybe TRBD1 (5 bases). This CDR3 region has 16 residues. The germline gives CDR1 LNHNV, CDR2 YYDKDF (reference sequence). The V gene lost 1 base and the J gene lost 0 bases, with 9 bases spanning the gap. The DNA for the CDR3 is TGTGCCACCAGCAGAGTAGGGGCTGCAACTAATGAAAAACTGTTTTTT. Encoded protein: CATSRVGAATNEKLFF.

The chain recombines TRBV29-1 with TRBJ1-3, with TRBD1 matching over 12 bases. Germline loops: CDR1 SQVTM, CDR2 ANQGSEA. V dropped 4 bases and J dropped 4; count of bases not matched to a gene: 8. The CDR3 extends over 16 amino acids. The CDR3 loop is CSVGARDRGLGNTIYF. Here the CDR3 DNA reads TGCAGCGTTGGAGCCCGGGACAGGGGGCTCGGAAACACCATATATTTT.

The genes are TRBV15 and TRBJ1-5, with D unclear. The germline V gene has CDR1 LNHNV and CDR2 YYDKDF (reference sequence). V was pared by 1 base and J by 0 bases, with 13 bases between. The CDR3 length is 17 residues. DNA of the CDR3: TGTGCCACCAGCAGAGGGGAGAACACGCATAGCAATCAGCCCCAGCATTTT. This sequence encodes CATSRGENTHSNQPQHF.

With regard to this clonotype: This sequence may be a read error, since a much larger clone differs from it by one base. As DNA, the CDR3 is TGTGCCAGCAGCCGGGACAGGATCGGTGATCAGCCCCAGCATTTT. Its protein is CASSRDRIGDQPQHF. The V call is TRBV7-8, the J call TRBJ1-5; 8 bases agree with TRBD1. Germline CDR1 and CDR2: SGHVS and FQNEAQ. This CDR3 has 15 amino acids. After removal of 5 bases from V and 5 bases from J, the junction contained 8 bases not matched to a gene.

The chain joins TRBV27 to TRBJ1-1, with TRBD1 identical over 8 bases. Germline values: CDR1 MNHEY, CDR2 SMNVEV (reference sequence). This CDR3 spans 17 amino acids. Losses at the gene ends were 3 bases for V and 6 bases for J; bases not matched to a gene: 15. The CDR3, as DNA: TGTGCCAGCAGTTTCCGAGGACAGGGCTCTGGAGGGGCTGAAGCTTTCTTT. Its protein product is CASSFRGQGSGGAEAFF.

The CDR3 sequence: CASSSYLRGREQFF. The CDR3 DNA reads TGTGCCAGCAGTAGCTACCTACGGGGTCGAGAGCAGTTCTTC. V usage is TRBV27 and J usage is TRBJ2-1; perhaps TRBD2 as D (5 bases). Germline CDR1 reads MNHEY; CDR2 reads SMNVEV (reference sequence). Trimming removed 5 bases from V and 10 bases from J, with 18 bases in between. The CDR3 length is 14 residues.

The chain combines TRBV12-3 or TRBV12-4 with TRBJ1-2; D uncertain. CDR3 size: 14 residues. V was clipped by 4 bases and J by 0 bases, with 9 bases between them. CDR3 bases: TGTGCCAGCAGTTCGGACCGAACTAACTATGGCTACACCTTC. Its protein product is CASSSDRTNYGYTF.

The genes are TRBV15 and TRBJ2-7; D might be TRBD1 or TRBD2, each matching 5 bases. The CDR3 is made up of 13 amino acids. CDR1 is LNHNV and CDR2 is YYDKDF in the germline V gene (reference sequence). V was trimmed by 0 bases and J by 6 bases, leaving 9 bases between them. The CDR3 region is CATSRDEGSEQYF. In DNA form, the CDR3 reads TGTGCCACCAGCAGAGATGAGGGGAGCGAGCAGTACTTC.

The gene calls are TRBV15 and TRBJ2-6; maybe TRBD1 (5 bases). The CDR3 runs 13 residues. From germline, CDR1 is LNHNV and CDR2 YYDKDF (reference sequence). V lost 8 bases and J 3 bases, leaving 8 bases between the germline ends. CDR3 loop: CATEQGGANVLTF. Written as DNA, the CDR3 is TGTGCCACCGAGCAGGGTGGGGCCAACGTCCTGACTTTC.

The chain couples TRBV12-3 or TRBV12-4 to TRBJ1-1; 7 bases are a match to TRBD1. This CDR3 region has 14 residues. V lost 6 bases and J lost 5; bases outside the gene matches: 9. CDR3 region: CASSPGGGRTEAFF. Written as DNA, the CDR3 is TGTGCCAGCAGCCCAGGGGGGGGAAGAACTGAAGCTTTCTTT.

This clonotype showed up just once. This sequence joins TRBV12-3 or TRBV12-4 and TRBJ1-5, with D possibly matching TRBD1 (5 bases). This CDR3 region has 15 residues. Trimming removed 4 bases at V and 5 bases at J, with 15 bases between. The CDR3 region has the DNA TGTGCCAGCAGTTACGCAGGGAGTGGCGATCAGCCCCAGCATTTT. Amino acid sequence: CASSYAGSGDQPQHF.

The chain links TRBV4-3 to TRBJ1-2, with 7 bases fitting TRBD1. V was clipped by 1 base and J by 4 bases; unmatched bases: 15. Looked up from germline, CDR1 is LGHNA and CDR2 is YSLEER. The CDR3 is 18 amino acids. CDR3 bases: TGCGCCAGCAGCCAAGGTGGGGGGGACAGCAAGCTACCCTATGGCTACACCTTC. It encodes CASSQGGGDSKLPYGYTF.

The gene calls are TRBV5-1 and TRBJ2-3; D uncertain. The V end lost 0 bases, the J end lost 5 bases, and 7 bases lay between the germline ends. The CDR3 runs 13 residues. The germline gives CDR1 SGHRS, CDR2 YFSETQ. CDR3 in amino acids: CASSLGQEDTQYF. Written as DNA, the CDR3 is TGCGCCAGCAGCTTGGGTCAGGAAGATACGCAGTATTTT.

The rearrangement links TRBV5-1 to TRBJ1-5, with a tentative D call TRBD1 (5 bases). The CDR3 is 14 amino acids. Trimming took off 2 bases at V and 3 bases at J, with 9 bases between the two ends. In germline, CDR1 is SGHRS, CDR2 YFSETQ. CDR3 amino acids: CASSLSGTNQPQHF. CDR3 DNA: TGCGCCAGCAGCTTATCAGGGACCAATCAGCCCCAGCATTTT. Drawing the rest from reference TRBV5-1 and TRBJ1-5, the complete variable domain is KAGVTQTPRYLIKTRGQQVTLSCSPISGHRSVSWYQQTPGQGLQFLFEYFSETQRNKGNFPGRFSGRQFSNSRSEMNVSTLELGDSALYLCASSLSGTNQPQHFGDGTRLSIL.

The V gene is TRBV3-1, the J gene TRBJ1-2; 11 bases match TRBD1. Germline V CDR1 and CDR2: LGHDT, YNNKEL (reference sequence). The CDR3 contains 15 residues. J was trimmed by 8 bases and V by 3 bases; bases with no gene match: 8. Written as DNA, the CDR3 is TGTGCCAGCAGCCACCGGACAGGGGGCTCGGGAGGCTACACCTTC. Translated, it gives CASSHRTGGSGGYTF.

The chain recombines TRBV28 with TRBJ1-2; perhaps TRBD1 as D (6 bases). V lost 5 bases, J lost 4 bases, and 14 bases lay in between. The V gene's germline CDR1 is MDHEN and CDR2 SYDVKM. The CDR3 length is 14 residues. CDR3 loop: CASSAGATPYGYTF. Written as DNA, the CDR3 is TGTGCCAGCAGTGCGGGGGCTACCCCCTATGGCTACACCTTC.

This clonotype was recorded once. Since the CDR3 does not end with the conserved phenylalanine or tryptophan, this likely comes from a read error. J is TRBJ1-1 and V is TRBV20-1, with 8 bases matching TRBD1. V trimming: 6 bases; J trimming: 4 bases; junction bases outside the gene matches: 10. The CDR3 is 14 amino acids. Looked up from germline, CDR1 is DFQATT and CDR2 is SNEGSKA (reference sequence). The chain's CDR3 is CSANRDRTTTEAFL. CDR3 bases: TGCAGTGCAAACCGGGACAGGACTACCACTGAAGCTTTCTTG.

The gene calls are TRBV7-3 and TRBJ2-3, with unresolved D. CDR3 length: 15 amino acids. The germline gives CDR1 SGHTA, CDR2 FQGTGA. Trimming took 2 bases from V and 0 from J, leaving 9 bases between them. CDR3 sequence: CASSLLGGSTDTQYF. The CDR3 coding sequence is TGTGCCAGCAGCTTATTGGGCGGAAGCACAGATACGCAGTATTTT.